These 21 T cell receptor beta chains share one sample of origin, sequenced in a study of neurological immune-mediated disorders. One entry per CDR3 protein, called by TCRdb with MiXCR from the 5' RACE reads. Among some 57,000 distinct CDR3 sequences listed, about 3.2% were seen once. Source material: PBMCs. The receptors derive from a woman aged 55-70 years with multiple sclerosis.

This clonotype was detected many times. The rearrangement joins TRBV9 to TRBJ1-2; 9 positions agree with TRBD1. The CDR3 loop spans 15 amino acids. Per the germline V gene, CDR1 is SGDLS and CDR2 is YYNGEE. Unmatched junction bases numbered 10, after V lost 3 bases and J lost 7 bases. Here the CDR3 DNA reads TGTGCCAGCAGCGCCCTCGACAGGGGGAGGCTTGGCTACACCTTC. The encoded protein is CASSALDRGRLGYTF.

The chain carries TRBV28 and TRBJ1-3; TRBD1 matches 8 bases. The junction had 8 bases not matched to a gene; V was cut back by 6 bases and J by 4 bases. In germline, CDR1 is MDHEN, CDR2 SYDVKM. This CDR3 comprises 15 residues. The CDR3 region is CASREDRAMGNTIYF. CDR3 DNA: TGTGCCAGCAGGGAGGACAGGGCTATGGGAAACACCATATATTTT.

Many counts were recorded for this clonotype. The genes are TRBV10-3 and TRBJ1-6; the match to TRBD1 covers 8 bases. The CDR3 is made up of 18 amino acids. Germline values: CDR1 ENHRY, CDR2 SYGVKD. J was trimmed by 0 bases and V by 6 bases; bases with no gene match: 10. The chain's CDR3 is CAISKTGVRSSYNSPLHF. CDR3 nucleotides: TGTGCCATCAGCAAGACAGGGGTAAGGAGCTCCTATAATTCACCCCTCCACTTT.

This clonotype has at least ten counts. The chain recombines TRBV4-1 with TRBJ1-3, with 9 bases lining up with TRBD1. The CDR3 spans 18 residues. The trim removed 4 bases at V and 2 bases at J, leaving 12 bases unmatched. Germline CDR1 and CDR2: MGHRA and YSYEKL. CDR3 loop: CASSPRQGGLVPGNTIYF. CDR3 DNA sequence: TGCGCCAGCAGCCCGCGACAGGGGGGTTTAGTACCTGGAAACACCATATATTTT.

This clonotype was seen ten or more times. The chain has TRBV10-3 and TRBJ2-1, with D unclear. There are 14 residues in the CDR3. V lost 3 bases to trimming and J lost 6 bases, with 12 bases between them. Germline V gives CDR1 ENHRY, CDR2 SYGVKD. For the CDR3, the DNA is TGTGCCATCAGTGATCCTATCAGTAGCAATGAGCAGTTCTTC. Its protein product is CAISDPISSNEQFF.

This clonotype was detected many times. The J gene is TRBJ1-5, the V gene TRBV6-5; no firm D call. Looked up from germline, CDR1 is MNHEY and CDR2 is SVGAGI. This CDR3 contains 13 residues. Trimming took off 5 bases at V and 4 bases at J, with 9 bases between the two ends. In DNA, the CDR3 is TGTGCCAGCAGTGCAACGAAAAATCAGCCCCAGCATTTT. Protein product: CASSATKNQPQHF.

This clonotype is judged medium-sized. The chain joins TRBV12-3 or TRBV12-4 to TRBJ2-1; maybe TRBD2 (6 bases). The CDR3 sequence is 14 residues long. Between the trimmed V and J ends, which lost 6 bases and 7 bases, there was a span of 16 bases. Written as DNA, the CDR3 is TGTGCCAGCAGAAATACGGGAGCTCGGAATGAGCAGTTCTTC. It specifies CASRNTGARNEQFF.

In its sample, this clonotype was seen many times. One end of the junction is discordant with germline, which a read error may explain. The chain links TRBV18 to TRBJ1-6; D gene uncertain. There are 13 residues in the CDR3. Germline V gene lookup returns CDR1 KGHSH and CDR2 LQKENI. The CDR3 is CASSPGIDSPLHF. The CDR3 DNA reads as TGTGCCAGCTCACCAGGGATCGATTCGCCCCTCCACTTT.

This clonotype was detected ten times or more. The chain employs TRBV6-5 and TRBJ1-2; D gene unclear. The germline gives CDR1 MNHEY, CDR2 SVGAGI. There are 12 residues in the CDR3. The germline V and J ends were trimmed by 8 bases and 0 bases, with 7 bases remaining between them. DNA of the CDR3: TGTGCCAGCCGGTCAGCTAACTATGGCTACACCTTC. Its protein product is CASRSANYGYTF.

This clonotype was recorded many times. The chain is built from TRBV20-1 and TRBJ2-7; D possibly uses TRBD1 or TRBD2 (5 bases each). Germline CDR1 is DFQATT and CDR2 is SNEGSKA (reference sequence). The CDR3 covers 12 residues. The CDR3 bases are TGCACACAACCAAATTCACTGGGACAGCAGTACTTC. The encoded protein is CTQPNSLGQQYF.

This clonotype was seen more than once but under ten times. A much larger clone differs from this one at a single base, so this may be a read error. This chain uses TRBV5-1 with TRBJ2-5, with D perhaps assigned TRBD1 or TRBD2 (6 bases each). CDR3 size: 14 residues. From germline, CDR1 is SGHRS and CDR2 YFSETQ. V dropped 0 bases and J dropped 5 bases, with 11 bases sitting between them. CDR3 coding DNA: TGCGCCAGCAGCTTGGTCGGAGGGGGGGAGACCCAGTACTTC. Residues: CASSLVGGGETQYF.

This clonotype appeared a few times. The rearrangement joins TRBV15 to TRBJ1-2; TRBD1 agrees at 9 bases. Unmatched junction bases numbered 10, after V lost 6 bases and J lost 5 bases. CDR1 LNHNV and CDR2 YYDKDF come from the germline V gene (reference sequence). This CDR3 is 15 amino acids long. This chain's CDR3 is CATSPNPTGGYGYTF. The DNA of the CDR3 is TGTGCCACCAGTCCTAACCCGACAGGGGGTTATGGCTACACCTTC.

This clonotype was picked up many times. A read error may be the cause here, since a much bigger clone is one base away. The V call is TRBV3-1, the J call TRBJ1-2; D gene ambiguous. The CDR3 extends over 13 amino acids. Germline V gene sequence: CDR1 LGHDT, CDR2 YNNKEL (reference sequence). V was pared by 4 bases and J by 3 bases, with 9 bases between. The CDR3 region has the DNA TGTGCCAGCAGCCCGAAATCCGACTATGGCTACACCTTC. This sequence encodes CASSPKSDYGYTF.

This clonotype showed up just a few times. The chain joins TRBV5-1 to TRBJ1-2, with D perhaps matching TRBD1 (5 bases). CDR3 length: 15 residues. Trimming took off 4 bases at V and 3 bases at J, with 16 bases between the two ends. CDR1 SGHRS and CDR2 YFSETQ come from the germline V gene. The CDR3 DNA reads TGCGCCAGCAGCCACGACCTAAAGGGGTACTATGGCTACACCTTC. Translated, it gives CASSHDLKGYYGYTF.

This clonotype was counted many times. This chain joins TRBV5-4 and TRBJ1-1; D unclear. Germline V gene data show CDR1 as SGHNT and CDR2 as YYREEE (reference sequence). V dropped 0 bases and J dropped 1 base, with 7 bases sitting between them. The CDR3 is made up of 14 amino acids. The chain's CDR3 is CASSLDYANTEAFF. The CDR3 nucleotides are TGTGCCAGCAGCTTGGACTACGCGAACACTGAAGCTTTCTTT.

The chain carries TRBV3-1 and TRBJ2-2; D uncertain. V lost 1 base, J lost 7 bases, and 7 bases lay in between. CDR3 length: 13 amino acids. Germline CDR1 reads LGHDT; CDR2 reads YNNKEL (reference sequence). The CDR3, as DNA: TGTGCCAGCAGCCAAGGCGGCGGCGGGGAGCTGTTTTTT. Protein sequence: CASSQGGGGELFF.

Many counts were recorded for this clonotype. This CDR3 reads CASSANGDTEAFF. The CDR3 DNA follows: TGCGCCAGCAGCGCTAATGGGGACACTGAAGCTTTCTTT. J is TRBJ1-1 and V is TRBV5-1; the D is unclear. The ends were cut back, 4 bases at V and 3 bases at J, with 10 bases in the middle. CDR1 SGHRS and CDR2 YFSETQ come from the germline V gene. This CDR3 is 13 amino acids long.

This clonotype was recorded at least ten times. The chain's CDR3 is CSVFSRVDNEQYF. CDR3 nucleotide sequence: TGCAGCGTTTTCAGCAGGGTGGACAACGAGCAGTACTTC. The chain couples TRBV29-1 to TRBJ2-7, with TRBD1 as a possible D gene (5 bases). Germline loops: CDR1 SQVTM, CDR2 ANQGSEA. Trimming pared 5 bases from V and 5 bases from J, leaving 16 bases between. The CDR3 runs 13 residues.

This clonotype was recorded many times. V is TRBV20-1 and J is TRBJ2-1; maybe TRBD2 (5 bases). Trimming took 3 bases from V and 6 from J, leaving 12 bases between them. This CDR3 is 13 amino acids long. The V gene's germline CDR1 is DFQATT and CDR2 SNEGSKA (reference sequence). CDR3 sequence reads: CSAREVVINEQFF. The DNA for the CDR3 is TGCAGTGCTAGGGAGGTGGTTATCAATGAGCAGTTCTTC.

This clonotype was seen many times. The chain is built from TRBV12-3 or TRBV12-4 and TRBJ2-2, with TRBD1 matching 9 bases. The CDR3 is 16 residues long. Germline trimming cut 2 bases from V and 5 bases from J; bases unmatched to any gene: 6. The CDR3 region has the DNA TGTGCCAGCAGTTTAATACAGGGGGCGGGGACCGGGGAGCTGTTTTTT. Translating it yields CASSLIQGAGTGELFF.

In its sample, this clonotype was seen many times. The chain links TRBV7-2 to TRBJ1-6, with D uncertain. The CDR3 consists of 16 residues. Per the germline V gene, CDR1 is SGHTA and CDR2 is FQGNSA. Trimming took 1 base from V and 6 from J, leaving 13 bases between them. In nucleotides, the CDR3 is TGTGCCAGCAGCTTAGATAGTGGGGTAGTTAATTCACCCCTCCACTTT. Amino acid sequence: CASSLDSGVVNSPLHF.